The 17 T cell receptor beta chains in this list originate from one sample, sequenced in a study of beta chain features in type 1 diabetes. Investigators reverse transcribed all isolated RNA, so they sequenced expressed TCRB transcripts. Profiled with immunoSEQ multiplex PCR; TCRdb holds only in-frame clones, not every one. The data show around 350,000 clones, around 13% seen once. The material sequenced was naive CD4+ T cells from blood. The receptors originated from a man younger than 35 in good health.

This clone was counted a few times. V and J are TRBV6-6 and TRBJ2-1; possible D gene TRBD2, 5 bases. The V gene lost 6 bases and the J gene lost 5 bases, with 14 bases spanning the gap. Germline-derived CDR1 and CDR2 are MNHNY and SVGAGI (reference sequence). This CDR3 is built from 14 residues. The CDR3 is CASRDVWRDNEQFF. CDR3 nucleotides: TGTGCCAGCAGGGACGTTTGGCGGGACAATGAGCAGTTCTTC.

J is TRBJ2-3 and V is TRBV7-9; D perhaps matches TRBD2 (6 bases). V dropped 2 bases and J dropped 2 bases, with 11 bases sitting between them. Per germline, CDR1 SEHNR and CDR2 FQNEAQ (reference sequence). The CDR3 sequence is 15 residues long. The CDR3 nucleotides read TGTGCCAGCAGCTTAATTGGACTACCCACAGATACGCAGTATTTT. Its translation is CASSLIGLPTDTQYF.

This clone has a handful of counts. The chain is built from TRBV10-3 and TRBJ2-7, with D maybe TRBD1 (5 bases). The CDR3 length is 13 residues. Germline V gene lookup returns CDR1 ENHRY and CDR2 SYGVKD. Trimming pared 10 bases from V and 5 bases from J, leaving 18 bases between. CDR3: CASDQGLSHEQYF. CDR3 bases: TGTGCCAGTGACCAGGGTCTATCCCACGAGCAGTACTTC.

This clone was seen a handful of times. The gene calls are TRBV30 and TRBJ2-7; the D is unclear. The CDR3 contains 13 residues. Trimming removed 1 base from V and 0 bases from J, with 7 bases in between. Germline V lookup: CDR1 GTSNPN, CDR2 SVGIG (reference sequence). CDR3 protein: CAWSARNSYEQYF. DNA for the CDR3: TGTGCCTGGAGTGCGCGGAACTCCTACGAGCAGTACTTC.

J is TRBJ2-7 and V is TRBV7-8; D gene uncertain. This CDR3 is built from 14 residues. V was pared by 7 bases and J by 0 bases, with 13 bases between. In germline, CDR1 is SGHVS, CDR2 FQNEAQ. In nucleotides, the CDR3 is TGTGCCAGCACCTCGAGGCAGAGCTCCTACGAGCAGTACTTC. Protein sequence: CASTSRQSSYEQYF. The complete variable domain, with remaining parts taken from reference TRBV7-8 and TRBJ2-7, reads GAGVSQSPRYKVAKRGQDVALRCDPISGHVSLFWYQQALGQGPEFLTYFQNEAQLDKSGLPSDRFFAERPEGSVSTLKIQRTQQEDSAVYLCASTSRQSSYEQYFGPGTRLTVT.

This clone showed up just a few times. The chain couples TRBV28 to TRBJ1-5; D is undetermined. Germline V gene lookup returns CDR1 MDHEN and CDR2 SYDVKM. Trimming shortened V by 2 bases and J by 5 bases, and 22 bases separated the two germline ends. This CDR3 has 18 amino acids. In nucleotides, the CDR3 is TGTGCCAGCAGTTTAGATTCAAGTCGAAGACTAGCCTATCAGCCCCAGCATTTT. Its translation is CASSLDSSRRLAYQPQHF.

The sample holds a few counts of this clone. CDR3: CASVGTGWTGELFF. DNA of the CDR3: TGTGCCAGCGTCGGGACAGGTTGGACCGGGGAGCTGTTTTTT. V is TRBV6-1 and J is TRBJ2-2; TRBD1 matches at 8 bases. Trimming took 8 bases from V and 5 from J; bases not matched to a gene: 7. Germline CDR1 and CDR2: MNHNS and SASEGT. The CDR3 runs 14 residues.

Only a few counts were recorded for this clone. The chain employs TRBV9 and TRBJ2-5; 9 bases agree with TRBD2. The germline V gene encodes CDR1 SGDLS and CDR2 YYNGEE. V lost 0 bases, J lost 1 base, and 7 bases stayed unmatched. CDR3 length: 17 amino acids. CDR3 DNA sequence: TGTGCCAGCAGCGTAGGTGGCAGCGGGGGGCTCCAAGAGACCCAGTACTTC. Amino acids: CASSVGGSGGLQETQYF.

The chain has TRBV11-2 and TRBJ1-1; the D gene is possibly TRBD1 (6 bases). This CDR3 region has 14 residues. From germline, CDR1 is SGHAT and CDR2 FQNNGV. V gave up 6 bases and J gave up 4 bases, with 15 bases separating them. The CDR3, as DNA: TGTGCCAGCAGGGACAGCGGGGGAGGCACTGAAGCTTTCTTT. Encoded protein: CASRDSGGGTEAFF.

This clone was seen a handful of times. The CDR3 protein is CASSLVSGASDEQYF. The CDR3 DNA is TGCGCCAGCAGCTTGGTATCCGGTGCTTCGGACGAGCAGTACTTC. The chain joins TRBV5-1 to TRBJ2-7, with unresolved D. There are 15 residues in the CDR3. Trimming took off 0 bases at V and 5 bases at J, with 15 bases between the two ends. CDR1 is SGHRS, CDR2 YFSETQ, per germline.

The chain has TRBV27 and TRBJ2-5; 7 positions match TRBD2. This CDR3 comprises 15 residues. The germline gives CDR1 MNHEY, CDR2 SMNVEV (reference sequence). Trimming took 2 bases from V and 4 from J; bases not matched to a gene: 7. DNA of the CDR3: TGTGCCAGCAGTTTAATTGCGGGGGTGCGAGAGACCCAGTACTTC. It encodes CASSLIAGVRETQYF.

This clone occurred a few times. The gene calls are TRBV5-1 and TRBJ2-5; 12 nucleotides agree with TRBD2. Trimming removed 4 bases from V and 3 bases from J; junction bases left unmatched: 4. The CDR3 is 15 amino acids. Germline V gives CDR1 SGHRS, CDR2 YFSETQ. The CDR3 reads CASSLRLAGEETQYF. The CDR3, as DNA: TGCGCCAGCAGCCTCCGACTAGCGGGAGAAGAGACCCAGTACTTC.

Only a few counts were recorded for this clone. This chain links TRBV4-3 with TRBJ2-5; 7 positions match TRBD1. V was clipped by 1 base and J by 7 bases; unmatched bases: 6. The length of the CDR3 is 14 residues. Germline CDR1 LGHNA, CDR2 YSLEER. The DNA of the CDR3 is TGCGCCAGCAGCCAAGTAGACAGGGTGGGGACCCAGTACTTC. Encoded protein: CASSQVDRVGTQYF.

The chain is built from TRBV30 and TRBJ2-3; 10 bases are shared with TRBD1. The CDR3 contains 14 residues. Germline loops: CDR1 GTSNPN, CDR2 SVGIG (reference sequence). The V and J ends lost 1 base and 3 bases, in that order; junction bases with no gene match: 1. The CDR3 DNA follows: TGTGCCTGGAGTGCGGGACAGGGGACAGATACGCAGTATTTT. Its translation: CAWSAGQGTDTQYF.

For this clone: Germline is not matched at one junction end, which may reflect a read error. The rearrangement uses TRBV5-1 and TRBJ2-7; D possibly corresponds to TRBD1 (5 bases). This CDR3 contains 14 residues. Germline lookup yields CDR1 SGHRS and CDR2 YFSETQ. Written as DNA, the CDR3 is TGCGCCAGCAGCTTGAAGATCACAGGTCTTCTCTGGGACTTC. This translates into CASSLKITGLLWDF. Full variable domain (remainder filled in from reference TRBV5-1 and TRBJ2-7): KAGVTQTPRYLIKTRGQQVTLSCSPISGHRSVSWYQQTPGQGLQFLFEYFSETQRNKGNFPGRFSGRQFSNSRSEMNVSTLELGDSALYLCASSLKITGLLWDFGPGTRLTVT.

This clone was seen only a few times. CDR3 nucleotide sequence: TGCGCCAGCAGCTTGGACGGGACAGGGAATGAGCAGTTCTTC. It codes for CASSLDGTGNEQFF. The chain combines TRBV5-1 with TRBJ2-1; TRBD1 matches at 9 bases. The CDR3 has 14 residues. With 0 bases clipped from V and 7 bases from J, the junction kept 2 bases outside the gene matches. CDR1 is SGHRS, CDR2 YFSETQ, per germline.

A remark on this clone: Relative to the germline gene, one junction end is altered; a read error may explain this. The V and J genes are TRBV4-1 and TRBJ2-1; 11 nucleotides align to TRBD2. CDR3 size: 15 residues. The germline CDR1 and CDR2 sequences are MGHRA and YSYEKL. DNA of the CDR3: TGCGCCAGCACCCAAGGGACTAGCGGTTACAATGAGCAGTTCTTC. This encodes CASTQGTSGYNEQFF.